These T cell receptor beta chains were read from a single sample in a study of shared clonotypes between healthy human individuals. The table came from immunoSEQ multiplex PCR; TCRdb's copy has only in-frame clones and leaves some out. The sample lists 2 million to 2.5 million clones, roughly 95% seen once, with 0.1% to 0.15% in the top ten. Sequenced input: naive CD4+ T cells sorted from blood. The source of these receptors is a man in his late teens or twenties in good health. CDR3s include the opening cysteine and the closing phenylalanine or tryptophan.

CAWSSGRSGQPQHF	TRBV30	TRBJ1-5
CASSEAWVQNIYGYTF	TRBV6-1	TRBJ1-2
CASSPLRGGSYEQYF	TRBV6-6	TRBJ2-7
CASSLDGGSDGYTF	TRBV7-9	TRBJ1-2
CASSRQGTSTYEQYF	TRBV5-4	TRBJ2-7
CASSQDWTGRGDTQYF	TRBV4-1	TRBJ2-3
CASSPPTGAPTGELFF	TRBV18	TRBJ2-2
CASSDTGRLGYGYTF	TRBV9	TRBJ1-2
CSVDEGVAFF	TRBV29-1	TRBJ1-1
CASRSQGFYGYTF	TRBV7-2	TRBJ1-2
CASSTPGQGISNEQYF	TRBV18	TRBJ2-7
CASRDRDRGNYEQYF	TRBV2	TRBJ2-7
CASSLAEAVYEQYF	TRBV5-1	TRBJ2-7
CASGLSSFNQPQHF	TRBV12-5	TRBJ1-5
CASSLGPGLAGSPSHEQYF	TRBV5-1	TRBJ2-7
CSWGGRAGYNEQFF	TRBV29-1	TRBJ2-1
CASSLAGTYNEQFF	TRBV7-9	TRBJ2-1
CASSLWGRTSYEQYF	TRBV7-2	TRBJ2-7
CASSLTGTSWSDTQYF	TRBV7-2	TRBJ2-3
CASSQGQGWGEEQYF	TRBV4-3	TRBJ2-7
CATSRGELPPNTGELFF	TRBV15	TRBJ2-2
CASLPRGRYTGELFF	TRBV5-8	TRBJ2-2
CASSLAALAGKETQYF	TRBV5-4	TRBJ2-5
CASTLSEGYNSPLHF	TRBV11-2	TRBJ1-6
CASSGDRGSPLHF	TRBV7-8	TRBJ1-6
CASSLSRTIQETQYF	TRBV7-2	TRBJ2-5
CASSDWTVGGEQYF	TRBV5-1	TRBJ2-7
CATSRDSRPTEAFF	TRBV15	TRBJ1-1
CASGRELYYEQYF	TRBV5-1	TRBJ2-7
CASSVEFVPRYEQYF	TRBV5-1	TRBJ2-7
CASTFWTDSYEQYF	TRBV27	TRBJ2-7
CASSIELAGPTDTQYF	TRBV19	TRBJ2-3
CASSSTGNTEAFF	TRBV7-2	TRBJ1-1
CAISESGQGNTGELFF	TRBV10-3	TRBJ2-2
CASSTGTGRGTEAFF	TRBV5-1	TRBJ1-1
CASSPGTGQHQPQHF	TRBV27	TRBJ1-5
CASSLAGGRQETQYF	TRBV5-4	TRBJ2-5
CASSRSLDGYTF	TRBV14	TRBJ1-2
CASSLSGFGLRSPLHF	TRBV11-2	TRBJ1-6
CASGVGEETQYF	TRBV9	TRBJ2-5
CASSEPGLGQTSRDEQFF	TRBV25-1	TRBJ2-1
CASSVASSSYNSPLHF	TRBV9	TRBJ1-6
CASSFRAGINEQFF	TRBV28	TRBJ2-1
CASSVRQGSNGYTF	TRBV4-1	TRBJ1-2
CASGRWTSGANVLTF	TRBV6-5	TRBJ2-6
CASSEAGGLPDTQYF	TRBV5-1	TRBJ2-3
CASSALQGQAYEQYF	TRBV11-2	TRBJ2-7
CASSEDRIPTQPQHF	TRBV2	TRBJ1-5
CASSYTGAYEQYF	TRBV6-6	TRBJ2-7
CASSPRTAGYGYTF	TRBV6-6	TRBJ1-2
CASSQGTQGMYEQFF	TRBV4-1	TRBJ2-1
CASSLQGSGGELFF	TRBV11-3	TRBJ2-2
CASSVESAGTNTGELFF	TRBV9	TRBJ2-2
CASSPGRVGEKLFF	TRBV18	TRBJ1-4